This TCR beta chain is from a study of CD8 T cells in Susac syndrome. As for the study in general: The sequenced Susac syndrome patients comprised roughly 6 with active disease and about eight in remission.

High-throughput TCR beta sequencing covered peripheral CD8+ and CD4+ T cells. Germline CDR1 reads MNHEY; CDR2 reads SMNVEV (reference sequence). There are 12 residues in the CDR3. V was cut by 4 bases and J by 6 bases, with 10 bases left in between. The authors reverse transcribed about 0.5 to 1 ug RNA with random hexamers. Amplification of TCR beta CDR3 across 54 Vbeta and 13 Jbeta was performed with immunoSEQ multiplex PCR. TCRdb itself ran the immunoSEQ multiplex PCR reads through MiXCR, one entry per CDR3 protein. In the table there are around 150,000 distinct CDR3 sequences, roughly 94% of which are singletons.

Sequencing input: CD8+ T cells from PBMCs. The genes are TRBV27 and TRBJ2-7; a possible D gene is TRBD2 (6 bases). The clonotype comes from a human donor with Susac syndrome. The CDR3 loop is CASSSGGSEQYF. CDR3 bases: TGTGCCAGCAGTTCAGGAGGGAGCGAGCAGTACTTC.